These T cell receptor beta chains were read from a single sample in a study of blood T cell repertoires in COVID-19. The data were produced by immunoSEQ multiplex PCR, yet TCRdb's version contains in-frame clones alone and is incomplete. The table records around 95,000 clones, about 90% of them present only once. The specimen was peripheral blood. The receptors derive from a man aged 25-45 years in a cohort sampled during active COVID-19. Both conserved end residues are part of each CDR3. D genes are given only for firm matches. A row's size may be missing; if present it is once, few, many or a size class.

V gene: TRBV5-1; D gene: .; clone size: .; J gene: TRBJ2-6; CDR3 DNA: TGCGCCAGCAGCTTGGCTGTCGGTGGGGCCAACGTCCTGACTTTC; CDR3 protein: CASSLAVGGANVLTF
V gene: TRBV9; D gene: .; clone size: .; J gene: TRBJ2-7; CDR3 DNA: TGTGCCAGCAGCGTAGCCGCAGGGTCCTCCGAGCAGTACTTC; CDR3 protein: CASSVAAGSSEQYF
V gene: TRBV5-1; D gene: TRBD2; clone size: .; J gene: TRBJ2-1; CDR3 DNA: TGCGCCAGCAGCTTGGCCCTCGGGGACCCTTTAGCGGGGGGGCGGAATGAGCAGTTCTTC; CDR3 protein: CASSLALGDPLAGGRNEQFF
V gene: TRBV15; D gene: TRBD1; clone size: .; J gene: TRBJ2-3; CDR3 DNA: TGTGCCACCAGCAGAGGACAGGGGGCAAGGGATACGCAGTATTTT; CDR3 protein: CATSRGQGARDTQYF
V gene: TRBV5-6; D gene: TRBD2; clone size: .; J gene: TRBJ2-5; CDR3 DNA: TGTGCCAGCAGCCCGGTGGCTAGCGGGGTAGAGACCCAGTACTTC; CDR3 protein: CASSPVASGVETQYF
V gene: TRBV5-4; D gene: .; clone size: .; J gene: TRBJ2-1; CDR3 DNA: TGTGCCAGCAGCTTGGGGGGCAGGGGCTACAATGAGCAGTTCTTC; CDR3 protein: CASSLGGRGYNEQFF
V gene: TRBV5-1; D gene: TRBD2; clone size: once; J gene: TRBJ2-1; CDR3 DNA: TGCGCCAGCAGCCCCGGGGGGACTAGCGGGGTACATGAGCAGTTCTTC; CDR3 protein: CASSPGGTSGVHEQFF
V gene: TRBV30; D gene: TRBD2; clone size: .; J gene: TRBJ2-5; CDR3 DNA: TGTGCCTGGAGGAGTCGGACTAGCGGGGCTGAGACCCAGTACTTC; CDR3 protein: CAWRSRTSGAETQYF
V gene: TRBV5-1; D gene: .; clone size: .; J gene: TRBJ1-6; CDR3 DNA: TGCGCCAGCAGCTTGGAGGCAGAACAGTCACCCCTCCACTTT; CDR3 protein: CASSLEAEQSPLHF
V gene: TRBV2; D gene: .; clone size: .; J gene: TRBJ1-4; CDR3 DNA: TGTGCCAGCAGTAGAGCGGGTCGGCGGGAAAAACTGTTTTTT; CDR3 protein: CASSRAGRREKLFF
V gene: TRBV6-5; D gene: .; clone size: .; J gene: TRBJ1-2; CDR3 DNA: TGTGCCAGCAGTCGGGACACTCACAACTATGGCTACACCTTC; CDR3 protein: CASSRDTHNYGYTF
V gene: TRBV6-5; D gene: TRBD1; clone size: .; J gene: TRBJ2-3; CDR3 DNA: TGTGCCAGTGGGGACAGAGGAGAGTTAGATACGCAGTATTTT; CDR3 protein: CASGDRGELDTQYF
V gene: TRBV12-5; D gene: TRBD1; clone size: .; J gene: TRBJ2-1; CDR3 DNA: TGTGCTAGTGGTTTGCATTCCCTTCGGGACAGGGGGCAACGCTCCTACAATGAGCAGTTCTTC; CDR3 protein: CASGLHSLRDRGQRSYNEQFF
V gene: TRBV3-1/TRBV3-2; D gene: .; clone size: .; J gene: TRBJ1-1; CDR3 DNA: TGTGCCAGCAGCCAAACTTGGTCGGACACTGAAGCTTTCTTT; CDR3 protein: CASSQTWSDTEAFF
V gene: TRBV27; D gene: TRBD1; clone size: .; J gene: TRBJ2-3; CDR3 DNA: TGTGCCAGCAGTTCTTACCGGGACAGGGGGAGAGATACGCAGTATTTT; CDR3 protein: CASSSYRDRGRDTQYF
V gene: TRBV6-5; D gene: TRBD1; clone size: .; J gene: TRBJ1-2; CDR3 DNA: TGTGCCAGCAGTCCCAGCGGACAGGGCAGATATGGCTACACCTTC; CDR3 protein: CASSPSGQGRYGYTF
V gene: TRBV11-3; D gene: TRBD2; clone size: .; J gene: TRBJ2-7; CDR3 DNA: TGTGCCAGCAGCCTGTTTTGGCGGGGGGACTACGAGCAGTACTTC; CDR3 protein: CASSLFWRGDYEQYF
V gene: TRBV5-4; D gene: TRBD2; clone size: .; J gene: TRBJ2-5; CDR3 DNA: TGTGCCAGCAGCTTGGAACTAGCGGGGGGTCAGTTGGGGACCCAGTACTTC; CDR3 protein: CASSLELAGGQLGTQYF
V gene: TRBV6-5; D gene: TRBD1; clone size: .; J gene: TRBJ1-6; CDR3 DNA: TGTGCCAGCACTCACAGGGGTTATAATTCACCCCTCCACTTT; CDR3 protein: CASTHRGYNSPLHF
V gene: TRBV11-2; D gene: TRBD1; clone size: .; J gene: TRBJ1-1; CDR3 DNA: TGTGCCAGCAGCCCCCGGGACAGGGGGCCAGGCGCTTTCTTT; CDR3 protein: CASSPRDRGPGAFF
V gene: TRBV28; D gene: .; clone size: .; J gene: TRBJ1-2; CDR3 DNA: TGTGCCAGCAAATATGAGAGGGGCTACACCTTC; CDR3 protein: CASKYERGYTF
V gene: TRBV5-4; D gene: TRBD2; clone size: once; J gene: TRBJ2-7; CDR3 DNA: TGTGCCAGCAGCTTGGAGGCTAGCGGGGATCCCTACGAGCAGTACTTC; CDR3 protein: CASSLEASGDPYEQYF
V gene: TRBV9; D gene: TRBD2; clone size: .; J gene: TRBJ2-3; CDR3 DNA: TGTGCCAGCAGCGTAAGTGGGGGAGGGGATACGCAGTATTTT; CDR3 protein: CASSVSGGGDTQYF
V gene: TRBV3-1/TRBV3-2; D gene: TRBD1; clone size: .; J gene: TRBJ1-1; CDR3 DNA: TGTGCCAGCAGCCGAGGGACAGGGAACACTGAAGCTTTCTTT; CDR3 protein: CASSRGTGNTEAFF
V gene: TRBV5-1; D gene: TRBD2; clone size: .; J gene: TRBJ2-3; CDR3 DNA: TGCGCCAGCAGTAGGGACTATAATGTACCAGATACGCAGTATTTT; CDR3 protein: CASSRDYNVPDTQYF
V gene: TRBV6-4; D gene: TRBD2; clone size: .; J gene: TRBJ2-3; CDR3 DNA: TGTGCCAGCAGTGACTCGGGAGGGAGCACAGATACGCAGTATTTT; CDR3 protein: CASSDSGGSTDTQYF
V gene: TRBV5-1; D gene: TRBD2; clone size: .; J gene: TRBJ2-1; CDR3 DNA: TGCGCCAGCAGCCCGGGACTAGCGGGGGGGCCCAATGAGCAGTTCTTC; CDR3 protein: CASSPGLAGGPNEQFF
V gene: TRBV6-5; D gene: .; clone size: once; J gene: TRBJ2-3; CDR3 DNA: TGTGCCAGCAACGGAGCCTACACAGATACGCAGTATTTT; CDR3 protein: CASNGAYTDTQYF
V gene: TRBV29-1; D gene: TRBD1; clone size: .; J gene: TRBJ1-1; CDR3 DNA: TGCAGCGTTACCGGGACAGGGATTAAGGCTTTCTTT; CDR3 protein: CSVTGTGIKAFF
V gene: TRBV29-1; D gene: .; clone size: .; J gene: TRBJ1-2; CDR3 DNA: TGCAGCGGATACAGGCCCTCCTATGGCTACACCTTC; CDR3 protein: CSGYRPSYGYTF
V gene: TRBV28; D gene: .; clone size: .; J gene: TRBJ1-5; CDR3 DNA: TGTGCCAGCAGGAGTAGCAATCAGCCCCAGCATTTT; CDR3 protein: CASRSSNQPQHF
V gene: TRBV5-1; D gene: .; clone size: few; J gene: TRBJ1-1; CDR3 DNA: TGCGCCAGCAGCCCGGGGGGGAACACTGAAGCTTTCTTT; CDR3 protein: CASSPGGNTEAFF
V gene: TRBV4-1; D gene: TRBD1; clone size: few; J gene: TRBJ2-2; CDR3 DNA: TGCGCCAGCAGCCAAGGGCTCCTTGGACAGGGCGGATTCGGCACCGGGGAGCTGTTTTTT; CDR3 protein: CASSQGLLGQGGFGTGELFF
V gene: TRBV6-6; D gene: TRBD1; clone size: .; J gene: TRBJ1-2; CDR3 DNA: TGTGCCAGCAGTCCTTCAATTAGGACAGGGGGATATGGCTACACCTTC; CDR3 protein: CASSPSIRTGGYGYTF
V gene: TRBV24-1; D gene: TRBD1; clone size: .; J gene: TRBJ1-3; CDR3 DNA: TGTGCCACCAGTGATGTGACAGGGGCTGGAAACACCATATATTTT; CDR3 protein: CATSDVTGAGNTIYF
V gene: TRBV6-5; D gene: .; clone size: .; J gene: TRBJ1-3; CDR3 DNA: TGTGCCAGCACCAGCGACAGGTCCGGAAACACCATATATTTT; CDR3 protein: CASTSDRSGNTIYF
V gene: TRBV5-6; D gene: .; clone size: .; J gene: TRBJ1-6; CDR3 DNA: TGTGCCAGCAGCTTGGGCAGCTCCTATAATTCACCCCTCCACTTT; CDR3 protein: CASSLGSSYNSPLHF
V gene: TRBV11-2; D gene: .; clone size: .; J gene: TRBJ2-2; CDR3 DNA: TGTGCCAGCAGCTTAGATCGTCCAGGGAACACCGGGGAGCTGTTTTTT; CDR3 protein: CASSLDRPGNTGELFF
V gene: TRBV21-1; D gene: .; clone size: .; J gene: TRBJ1-5; CDR3 DNA: TGTGCCAGCAGCAAAGTCAGGGCGTCGAGCAATCAGCCCCAGCATTTT; CDR3 protein: CASSKVRASSNQPQHF
V gene: TRBV6-7; D gene: .; clone size: .; J gene: TRBJ1-1; CDR3 DNA: TGTGCCAGCAGCCCTCATCCGAGGGACTCGAACACTGAAGCTTTCTTT; CDR3 protein: CASSPHPRDSNTEAFF
V gene: TRBV10-2; D gene: .; clone size: .; J gene: TRBJ2-4; CDR3 DNA: TGCGCCAGCAGCCCGGAGGGGATAGCCAAAAACATTCAGTACTTC; CDR3 protein: CASSPEGIAKNIQYF
V gene: TRBV29-1; D gene: TRBD2; clone size: .; J gene: TRBJ2-3; CDR3 DNA: TGCAGCGTTGCTGGGAGGGTCACAGATACGCAGTATTTT; CDR3 protein: CSVAGRVTDTQYF
V gene: TRBV5-6; D gene: TRBD1; clone size: .; J gene: TRBJ1-6; CDR3 DNA: TGTGCCAGCAGCTACCTCGGACAGGGGGATAATTCACCCCTCCACTTT; CDR3 protein: CASSYLGQGDNSPLHF
V gene: TRBV19; D gene: .; clone size: .; J gene: TRBJ1-2; CDR3 DNA: TGTGCCAGTAGTACCCGACAGAAGGGCTATGGCTACACCTTC; CDR3 protein: CASSTRQKGYGYTF
V gene: TRBV13; D gene: TRBD2; clone size: .; J gene: TRBJ2-1; CDR3 DNA: TGTGCCAGCAGCTTACGGAGACTAGCGGGGGGCCTCCCACATGAGCAGTTCTTC; CDR3 protein: CASSLRRLAGGLPHEQFF